These 20 T cell receptor beta chains share one sample of origin, sequenced in a study of blood T cells in healthy people across ages. A J-beta primer mix and a sample-barcoded 5' primer were used in a second PCR of about 7 to 12 cycles. TCRdb independently ran MiXCR on the 5' RACE reads; one entry per CDR3 protein. The data hold hundreds of thousands of distinct CDR3 sequences, with about 62% observed a single time. The sample taken for sequencing was blood. These receptors all come from a man younger than 40 in good health.

There are a few counts of this clonotype. The V gene is TRBV12-3 or TRBV12-4, the J gene TRBJ2-1; D is possibly TRBD2 (6 bases). With 8 bases removed from V and 6 bases from J, the gap between germline ends came to 14 bases. CDR3 length equals 13 residues. This CDR3 reads CASSHAGFNEQFF. CDR3 DNA: TGTGCCAGCTCCCACGCGGGGTTCAATGAGCAGTTCTTC.

This clonotype was seen only a few times. The rearrangement links TRBV12-3 or TRBV12-4 to TRBJ2-5; tentative D call: TRBD1 (6 bases). Trimming left V 5 bases short and J 0 bases short, with 10 bases between. The CDR3 contains 14 residues. CDR3 amino acids: CASSIRDNQETQYF. The CDR3 bases are TGTGCCAGCAGTATAAGGGACAACCAAGAGACCCAGTACTTC.

The rearrangement joins TRBV9 to TRBJ2-1, with 8 positions matching TRBD1. V dropped 3 bases and J dropped 4; count of bases not matched to a gene: 3. Germline-derived CDR1 and CDR2 are SGDLS and YYNGEE. The length of the CDR3 is 14 residues. For the CDR3, the DNA is TGTGCCAGCAGCGCGGGACAGGTTTACAATGAGCAGTTCTTC. Translation: CASSAGQVYNEQFF.

This clonotype was observed many times. J is TRBJ2-5 and V is TRBV18, with TRBD1 as a possible D gene (5 bases). Germline V gives CDR1 KGHSH, CDR2 LQKENI. The germline V and J ends were trimmed by 4 bases and 1 base, with 10 bases remaining between them. This CDR3 contains 14 residues. CDR3 DNA sequence: TGTGCCAGCTCACACTCTAGGGGCCAAGAGACCCAGTACTTC. It encodes CASSHSRGQETQYF.

Only a few counts were recorded for this clonotype. The rearrangement links TRBV27 to TRBJ2-1; 7 bases are a match to TRBD1. With 4 bases clipped from V and 9 bases from J, the junction kept 6 bases outside the gene matches. Germline V gene lookup returns CDR1 MNHEY and CDR2 SMNVEV (reference sequence). CDR3 length: 13 residues. The CDR3, as DNA: TGTGCCAGCAGTTACTCACAGGGGCGTGAGCAGTTCTTC. Its translation is CASSYSQGREQFF.

The chain is built from TRBV20-1 and TRBJ2-7, with D possibly being TRBD2 (6 bases). This CDR3 contains 13 residues. CDR1 and CDR2 from the germline V gene are DFQATT and SNEGSKA (reference sequence). V lost 1 base, J lost 4 bases, and 11 bases lay in between. CDR3 in amino acids: CSARVSGGYEQYF. The DNA for the CDR3 is TGCAGTGCTAGAGTGTCCGGGGGTTACGAGCAGTACTTC.

This clonotype was seen many times. This chain joins TRBV3-1 and TRBJ1-2, with D perhaps matching TRBD1 (6 bases). The germline V and J ends were trimmed by 4 bases and 6 bases, with 6 bases remaining between them. CDR3 length: 11 amino acids. The germline V gene has CDR1 LGHDT and CDR2 YNNKEL (reference sequence). This CDR3 reads CASSRQDGYTF. In nucleotides, the CDR3 is TGTGCCAGCAGCCGACAGGATGGCTACACCTTC.

The sample holds one count of this clonotype. The rearrangement links TRBV3-1 to TRBJ1-6, with 7 bases identical to TRBD1. Germline V gives CDR1 LGHDT, CDR2 YNNKEL (reference sequence). V lost 3 bases to trimming and J lost 8 bases; unmatched junction nucleotides: 10. The CDR3 is 16 amino acids. CDR3 amino acids: CASSQSTGFLDSPLHF. The DNA of the CDR3 is TGTGCCAGCAGCCAGTCGACAGGGTTCTTAGATTCACCCCTCCACTTT.

The sample holds a few counts of this clonotype. The gene calls are TRBV4-2 and TRBJ1-5; D uncertain. Trimming removed 0 bases from V and 3 bases from J, with 9 bases in between. The CDR3 spans 15 residues. Germline V gives CDR1 LGHNA, CDR2 YNFKEQ. CDR3 in DNA: TGTGCCAGCAGCCAAGATAGAACAGTCAATCAGCCCCAGCATTTT. Its translation: CASSQDRTVNQPQHF.

V is TRBV6-5 and J is TRBJ1-1; no reliable D call. This CDR3 comprises 11 residues. Germline V gene data show CDR1 as MNHEY and CDR2 as SVGAGI. V dropped 2 bases and J dropped 6 bases, with 4 bases sitting between them. The DNA for the CDR3 is TGTGCCAGCAGTTACGGGCCTGAAGCTTTCTTT. Encoded protein: CASSYGPEAFF.

CDR3: CAITWGSGTDTQYF. The CDR3, as DNA: TGTGCCATCACCTGGGGGAGCGGCACAGATACGCAGTATTTT. The chain uses TRBV10-3 and TRBJ2-3, with D perhaps being TRBD1 or TRBD2 (5 bases each). CDR1 ENHRY and CDR2 SYGVKD come from the germline V gene. The CDR3 covers 14 residues. V lost 7 bases and J lost 1, with 12 bases in between.

This clonotype turned up a few times. The V call is TRBV29-1, the J call TRBJ2-3, with D tentatively TRBD1 (5 bases). The CDR3 has 13 residues. Germline CDR1 and CDR2: SQVTM and ANQGSEA. Trimming took off 7 bases at V and 5 bases at J, with 16 bases between the two ends. CDR3 bases: TGCAGCGCACGTCTCCTAGGGGAAGATACGCAGTATTTT. It encodes CSARLLGEDTQYF.

The chain uses TRBV20-1 and TRBJ2-5; 7 nucleotides align to TRBD1. Trimming removed 5 bases from V and 4 bases from J; junction bases left unmatched: 10. Germline V gene lookup returns CDR1 DFQATT and CDR2 SNEGSKA (reference sequence). The CDR3 totals 14 residues. CDR3 region: CSAGRDSERETQYF. The DNA for the CDR3 is TGCAGTGCTGGCCGGGACAGTGAACGAGAGACCCAGTACTTC.

The sample holds a few counts of this clonotype. The J gene is TRBJ2-5, the V gene TRBV9; 9 bases match TRBD2. The end of the DNA is better explained by TRBJ2-7, so the J call may be wrong. The germline CDR1 and CDR2 sequences are SGDLS and YYNGEE. CDR3 size: 20 residues. The CDR3 reads CASSVDTLERGESGRCEQYF. The DNA for the CDR3 is TGTGCCAGCAGCGTAGATACTTTGGAGCGGGGGGAATCGGGTCGGTGCGAGCAGTACTTC.

This clonotype was counted between two and nine times. The chain joins TRBV7-9 to TRBJ2-1; D ambiguous. V shed 6 bases and J shed 8 bases, with 11 bases lying between them. Germline assignment: CDR1 SEHNR and CDR2 FQNEAQ (reference sequence). The CDR3 extends over 12 amino acids. The CDR3 sequence: CASSVPADEQFF. CDR3 bases: TGTGCCAGCAGTGTCCCGGCGGATGAGCAGTTCTTC.

The chain links TRBV7-8 to TRBJ1-6; D ambiguous. The V end was cut by 1 base, the J end by 10 bases, with 8 bases between. The CDR3 runs 13 residues. Germline V gene sequence: CDR1 SGHVS, CDR2 FQNEAQ. The CDR3 sequence: CASSLDPGSPLHF. As DNA, the CDR3 is TGTGCCAGCAGCTTAGACCCCGGGTCACCCCTCCACTTT. The full variable domain, with the rest looked up from reference TRBV7-8 and TRBJ1-6, is GAGVSQSPRYKVAKRGQDVALRCDPISGHVSLFWYQQALGQGPEFLTYFQNEAQLDKSGLPSDRFFAERPEGSVSTLKIQRTQQEDSAVYLCASSLDPGSPLHFGNGTRLTVT.

This chain connects TRBV20-1 to TRBJ2-1; D could derive from TRBD1 or TRBD2 (5 bases each). Germline V lookup: CDR1 DFQATT, CDR2 SNEGSKA (reference sequence). V lost 0 bases and J 3 bases, leaving 9 bases between the germline ends. This CDR3 region has 14 residues. The CDR3 DNA is TGCAGTGCTAGAGAGAGGGGTTTCTACAATGAGCAGTTCTTC. This gives the protein CSARERGFYNEQFF.

The chain links TRBV9 to TRBJ1-1, with 8 bases matching TRBD1. From germline, CDR1 is SGDLS and CDR2 YYNGEE. J lost 4 bases, V lost 0 bases, and 5 bases had no gene match. The CDR3 sequence is 15 residues long. This chain's CDR3 is CASSVVPDRGTEAFF. CDR3 bases: TGTGCCAGCAGCGTAGTCCCTGACAGGGGCACTGAAGCTTTCTTT. Filled out from reference TRBV9 and TRBJ1-1, the complete variable domain reads DSGVTQTPKHLITATGQRVTLRCSPRSGDLSVYWYQQSLDQGLQFLIQYYNGEERAKGNILERFSAQQFPDLHSELNLSSLELGDSALYFCASSVVPDRGTEAFFGQGTRLTVV.

As to this clonotype: This sequence may be a read error, since a much larger clone differs from it by one base. The CDR3 DNA reads TGTGCCAGCGCACTTATGGGGAGAGATACGCAGTATTTT. It specifies CASALMGRDTQYF. The chain combines TRBV18 with TRBJ2-3; maybe TRBD2 (5 bases). Per germline, CDR1 KGHSH and CDR2 LQKENI. Between the trimmed V and J ends, which lost 8 bases and 5 bases, there was a span of 14 bases. The CDR3 is 13 amino acids.

This clonotype was seen only once. The chain uses TRBV6-1 and TRBJ2-7; D possibly corresponds to TRBD2 (6 bases). The CDR3 consists of 14 residues. V was cut by 6 bases and J by 3 bases, with 15 bases left in between. Germline V gives CDR1 MNHNS, CDR2 SASEGT. The CDR3, as DNA: TGTGCCAGCAGCCCCTGCGGGATGCTCTACGAGCAGTACTTC. This sequence encodes CASSPCGMLYEQYF.